Listed below are T cell receptor beta chains from one sample, sequenced in a study of molecular identifiers for immune sequencing clone quantification. TCRdb ran MiXCR on the PCR reads and lists one entry per CDR3 protein. The sample lists around 300,000 distinct CDR3 sequences; about 22% were seen once. The sample comprised naive CD8+ T cells from blood, with Jurkat cell RNA spiked in. These receptor sequences come from a human donor in good health. Some libraries in this study had Jurkat cell RNA spiked in. CDR3s include the opening cysteine and the closing phenylalanine or tryptophan. The order of the fields is V gene, D gene, clone size, J gene, CDR3 protein, CDR3 DNA. D genes are given only for firm matches. Part of the rows lack a size; the others show once, few, many or a class for expanded clones.

TRBV4-1	-	few	TRBJ2-3	CASSQESDFHGGTDTQYF	TGCGCCAGCAGCCAAGAATCCGATTTCCATGGAGGGACAGATACGCAGTATTTT
TRBV6-2/TRBV6-3	TRBD2	few	TRBJ2-5	CASTRLAGGPETQYF	TGTGCCAGCACTAGACTAGCGGGAGGGCCAGAGACCCAGTACTTC
TRBV2	-	many	TRBJ1-5	CASSGGRPFSNQPQHF	TGTGCCAGCAGTGGGGGACGTCCGTTTAGCAATCAGCCCCAGCATTTT
TRBV7-9	TRBD2	few	TRBJ2-3	CASSYRRTTSGSSTDTQYF	TGTGCCAGCAGCTACCGCCGGACCACTAGCGGTTCTAGCACAGATACGCAGTATTTT
TRBV2	TRBD2	few	TRBJ2-3	CASTGTSGGLGTDTQYF	TGTGCCAGCACCGGGACTAGCGGGGGGCTGGGCACAGATACGCAGTATTTT
TRBV12-3/TRBV12-4	-	-	TRBJ2-3	CASKPLLDYLLGTQYF	TGTGCCAGCAAACCGCTATTGGACTATTTGTTGGGTACGCAGTATTTT
TRBV5-1	-	-	TRBJ2-3	CASSLESFGGSSTDTQYF	TGCGCCAGCAGCTTGGAGTCATTCGGGGGTTCTAGCACAGATACGCAGTATTTT
TRBV28	TRBD1	few	TRBJ2-3	CANSLLGGQGTDTQYF	TGTGCCAACAGTTTATTAGGGGGCCAGGGCACAGATACGCAGTATTTT
TRBV27	-	-	TRBJ2-2	CASSPPGLVRAGELFF	TGTGCCAGCAGTCCCCCGGGATTAGTGCGGGCCGGGGAGCTGTTTTTT
TRBV7-9	-	many	TRBJ1-4	CASSLTHSGEKLFF	TGTGCCAGCAGCTTAACCCACTCCGGGGAAAAACTGTTTTTT
TRBV7-9	-	-	TRBJ2-2	CGSSLDTGELFF	TGTGGCAGCAGCCTGGACACCGGGGAGCTGTTTTTT
TRBV19	-	many	TRBJ2-7	CASSNRISYEQYF	TGTGCCAGTAGTAACAGGATTTCCTACGAGCAGTACTTC
TRBV12-5	-	many	TRBJ1-1	CASGLVHAGNTEAFF	TGTGCTAGTGGTTTGGTACACGCGGGAAACACTGAAGCTTTCTTT
TRBV25-1	TRBD1	-	TRBJ2-7	CANSEWTGKTYEQYF	TGTGCCAACAGTGAATGGACAGGGAAAACCTACGAGCAGTACTTC
TRBV20-1	-	-	TRBJ2-7	CSASGTGWYEQYF	TGCAGTGCTAGTGGTACAGGATGGTACGAGCAGTACTTC
TRBV11-2	-	many	TRBJ2-7	CASSSTGYEQYF	TGTGCCAGCAGCTCGACAGGCTACGAGCAGTACTTC
TRBV7-9	TRBD1	few	TRBJ2-3	CASSLSMGQSTDTQYF	TGTGCCAGCAGCTTAAGCATGGGACAGAGCACAGATACGCAGTATTTT
TRBV9	TRBD2	-	TRBJ2-3	CASSVAAGDLTDTQYF	TGTGCCAGCAGCGTAGCAGCGGGAGATTTGACAGATACGCAGTATTTT
TRBV7-9	-	-	TRBJ2-7	CASSAWGNYEQYF	TGTGCCAGCAGCGCATGGGGGAACTACGAGCAGTACTTC
TRBV4-3	-	many	TRBJ1-1	CASSQESVRVGTEAFF	TGCGCCAGCAGCCAAGAGTCCGTTAGGGTAGGCACTGAAGCTTTCTTT
TRBV4-1	TRBD1	-	TRBJ2-7	CASSQEDRAPIEQYF	TGCGCCAGCAGCCAAGAGGACAGGGCCCCAATCGAGCAGTACTTC
TRBV6-6	TRBD1	-	TRBJ2-1	CASSIRDRYNEQFF	TGTGCCAGCAGCATCCGGGACAGGTACAATGAGCAGTTCTTC
TRBV12-3/TRBV12-4	-	-	TRBJ1-1	CASSQLYRATEAFF	TGTGCCAGCAGTCAACTGTACAGGGCCACTGAAGCTTTCTTT
TRBV7-6	-	-	TRBJ2-1	CASSLGGGEQLF	TGTGCCAGCAGCTTAGGAGGTGGAGAGCAGCTCTTC
TRBV20-1	TRBD2	many	TRBJ2-3	CSARDRVAGSKTDTQYF	TGCAGTGCTAGAGATAGAGTAGCGGGAAGTAAGACAGATACGCAGTATTTT
TRBV14	TRBD1	-	TRBJ2-5	CASSPRWTGEETQYF	TGTGCCAGCAGCCCAAGATGGACAGGGGAAGAGACCCAGTACTTC
TRBV7-9	-	-	TRBJ1-5	CASSGATGQQPQHF	TGTGCCAGCAGCGGAGCGACAGGACAACAGCCCCAGCATTTT
TRBV27	-	many	TRBJ2-7	CASSWSDPSQFYEQYF	TGTGCCAGCAGTTGGTCCGACCCTTCTCAATTTTACGAGCAGTACTTC
TRBV29-1	TRBD1	many	TRBJ2-2	CSVQGGTGNTGELFF	TGCAGCGTTCAAGGTGGGACAGGGAACACCGGGGAGCTGTTTTTT
TRBV29-1	TRBD1	few	TRBJ1-1	CSVPDRGWAFF	TGCAGCGTTCCGGACAGGGGTTGGGCTTTCTTT
TRBV5-6	TRBD1	-	TRBJ1-5	CASSTLNINRGRGNQPQHF	TGTGCCAGCAGCACTTTGAATATAAACAGGGGGCGAGGCAATCAGCCCCAGCATTTT
TRBV5-4	-	many	TRBJ2-1	CASSPIEGTEQFF	TGTGCCAGCAGCCCCATCGAAGGTACTGAGCAGTTCTTC
TRBV4-3	-	-	TRBJ2-7	CASRPDWPTRYAQYF	TGCGCCAGCCGCCCAGATTGGCCAACTCGCTACGCGCAGTACTTC
TRBV13	-	-	TRBJ1-1	CASSGDVRNTEAFF	TGTGCCAGCAGCGGGGACGTGCGGAACACTGAAGCTTTCTTT
TRBV7-2	-	many	TRBJ2-3	CASTPRQSSTDTQYF	TGTGCCAGCACCCCCCGACAGTCTAGCACAGATACGCAGTATTTT
TRBV7-2	-	few	TRBJ2-3	CASSFSTGVWGDTQYF	TGTGCCAGCAGCTTCTCAACGGGAGTGTGGGGAGATACGCAGTATTTT
TRBV24-1	TRBD2	-	TRBJ2-3	CATSDPGTSGADTQYF	TGTGCCACCAGTGACCCGGGGACTAGCGGGGCAGATACGCAGTATTTT
TRBV12-3/TRBV12-4	-	many	TRBJ2-1	CASTTGGRDNEQFF	TGTGCCAGCACCACCGGGGGGCGCGACAATGAGCAGTTCTTC
TRBV7-9	-	-	TRBJ2-1	CASSLSSRDRSRGDEQFF	TGTGCCAGCAGCTTATCTTCCCGAGACAGGTCTCGGGGCGATGAGCAGTTCTTC
TRBV27	TRBD1	-	TRBJ2-2	CASSDPGTGGINTGELFF	TGTGCCAGCAGTGATCCCGGGACAGGGGGAATAAACACCGGGGAGCTGTTTTTT
TRBV6-2/TRBV6-3	-	-	TRBJ1-1	CASSYVRGAGTEAFF	TGTGCCAGCAGTTACGTTCGGGGAGCGGGCACTGAAGCTTTCTTT
TRBV25-1	-	-	TRBJ2-5	CASSETARLQETQYF	TGTGCCAGCAGTGAGACAGCGAGATTACAAGAGACCCAGTATTTC
TRBV24-1	-	many	TRBJ1-1	CATSDSHRDMGGTEAFF	TGTGCCACCAGTGATTCCCATCGGGACATGGGGGGCACTGAAGCTTTCTTT
TRBV4-1	TRBD2	few	TRBJ2-5	CASSQDVVAGGQETQYF	TGCGCCAGCAGCCAAGATGTGGTAGCGGGCGGACAAGAGACCCAGTACTTC
TRBV4-3	-	few	TRBJ1-5	CASSQDRSSNQPQHF	TGCGCCAGCAGCCAAGATAGGAGTAGCAATCAGCCCCAGCATTTT
TRBV6-5	-	many	TRBJ2-7	CASSYSEGFEQYF	TGTGCCAGCAGTTACTCGGAGGGTTTCGAGCAGTACTTC
TRBV12-3/TRBV12-4	-	-	TRBJ2-6	CASSLVLGLLSGANVLTF	TGTGCCAGCAGTTTAGTCCTGGGGCTCCTCTCTGGGGCCAACGTCCTGACTTTC
TRBV28	TRBD1	many	TRBJ2-3	CASSLGQGAVSWTDTQYF	TGTGCCAGCAGTTTAGGGCAGGGGGCCGTGAGTTGGACAGATACGCAGTATTTT
TRBV7-9	TRBD2	many	TRBJ2-2	CASSSGTSGSVQELFF	TGTGCCAGCAGCTCCGGGACTAGCGGGAGTGTCCAGGAGCTGTTTTTT
TRBV9	-	many	TRBJ2-5	CASSLHSAETQYF	TGTGCCAGCAGCCTACATTCCGCGGAGACCCAGTACTTC
TRBV12-3/TRBV12-4	-	-	TRBJ2-2	CASRYGTGENTGELFF	TGTGCCAGCCGTTATGGGACCGGGGAGAACACCGGGGAGCTGTTTTTT
TRBV30	-	-	TRBJ2-7	CAWSSGVYEQYF	TGTGCCTGGAGTTCCGGAGTCTACGAGCAGTACTTC
TRBV30	TRBD1	many	TRBJ2-2	CAWSLRTGGTGELFF	TGTGCCTGGAGTCTCAGGACAGGGGGCACCGGGGAGCTGTTTTTT
TRBV4-1	TRBD1	many	TRBJ2-1	CASSVMTGSYEQFF	TGCGCCAGCAGCGTTATGACAGGGTCCTATGAGCAGTTCTTC
TRBV14	-	-	TRBJ1-5	CASGQGGGYGQPQHF	TGTGCCAGCGGCCAAGGGGGGGGCTACGGACAGCCCCAGCATTTT